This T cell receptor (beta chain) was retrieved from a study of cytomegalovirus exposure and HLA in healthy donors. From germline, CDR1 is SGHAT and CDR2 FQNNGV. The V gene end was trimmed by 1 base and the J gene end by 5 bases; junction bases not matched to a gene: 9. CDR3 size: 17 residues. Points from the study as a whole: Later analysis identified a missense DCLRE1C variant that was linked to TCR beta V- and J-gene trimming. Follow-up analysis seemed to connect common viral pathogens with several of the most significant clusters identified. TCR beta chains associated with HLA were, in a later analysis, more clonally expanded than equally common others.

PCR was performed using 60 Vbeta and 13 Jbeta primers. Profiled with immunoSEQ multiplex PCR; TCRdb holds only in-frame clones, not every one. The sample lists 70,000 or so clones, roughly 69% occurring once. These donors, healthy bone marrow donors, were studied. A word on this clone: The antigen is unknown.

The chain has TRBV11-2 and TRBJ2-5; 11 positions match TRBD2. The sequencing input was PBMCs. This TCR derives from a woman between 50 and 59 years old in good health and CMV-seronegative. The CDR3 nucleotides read TGTGCCAGCAGCTTAGGGGTAGCGGGGGGGCGTGGCGAGACCCAGTACTTC. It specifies CASSLGVAGGRGETQYF.